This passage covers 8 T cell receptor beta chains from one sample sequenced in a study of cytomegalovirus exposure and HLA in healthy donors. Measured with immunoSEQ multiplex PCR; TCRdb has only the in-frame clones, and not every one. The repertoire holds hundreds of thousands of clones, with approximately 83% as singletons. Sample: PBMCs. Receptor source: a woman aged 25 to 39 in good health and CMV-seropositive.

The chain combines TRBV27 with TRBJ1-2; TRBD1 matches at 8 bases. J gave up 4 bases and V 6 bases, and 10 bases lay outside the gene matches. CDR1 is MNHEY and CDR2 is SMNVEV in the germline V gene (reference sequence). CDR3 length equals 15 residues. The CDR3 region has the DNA TGTGCCAGCAGATCCGATGGACAGGGCTTCTATGGCTACACCTTC. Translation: CASRSDGQGFYGYTF.

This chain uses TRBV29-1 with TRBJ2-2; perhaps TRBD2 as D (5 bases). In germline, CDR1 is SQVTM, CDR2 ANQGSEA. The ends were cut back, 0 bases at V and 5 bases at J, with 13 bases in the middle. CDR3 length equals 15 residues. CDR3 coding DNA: TGCAGCGTTGAAGATCTTGAGGGAAGGACCGGGGAGCTGTTTTTT. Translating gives CSVEDLEGRTGELFF.

The CDR3 region has the DNA TGTGCCAGCAGTGAACAGGTCACCTACGAGCAGTACTTC. It specifies CASSEQVTYEQYF. The rearrangement links TRBV2 to TRBJ2-7; the D is unclear. V was cut by 2 bases and J by 2 bases, with 7 bases left in between. The CDR3 is 13 residues long. The germline CDR1 and CDR2 sequences are SNHLY and FYNNEI.

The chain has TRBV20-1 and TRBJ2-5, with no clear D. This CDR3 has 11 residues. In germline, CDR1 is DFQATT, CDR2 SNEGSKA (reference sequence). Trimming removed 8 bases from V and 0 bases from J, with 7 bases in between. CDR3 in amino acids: CSTEYQETQYF. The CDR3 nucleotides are TGCAGTACAGAGTACCAAGAGACCCAGTACTTC.

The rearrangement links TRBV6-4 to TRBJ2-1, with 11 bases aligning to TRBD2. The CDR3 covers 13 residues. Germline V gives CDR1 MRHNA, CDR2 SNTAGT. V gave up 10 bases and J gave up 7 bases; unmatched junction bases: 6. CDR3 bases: TGTGCCACCAAGCTAGCGGGAGGAAATGAGCAGTTCTTC. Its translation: CATKLAGGNEQFF.

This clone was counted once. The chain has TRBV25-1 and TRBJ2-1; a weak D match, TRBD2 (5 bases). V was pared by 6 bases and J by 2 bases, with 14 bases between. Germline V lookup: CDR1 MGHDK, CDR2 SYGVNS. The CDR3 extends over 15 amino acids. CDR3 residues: CASRGWENPYNEQFF. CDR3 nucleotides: TGTGCCAGCAGGGGCTGGGAGAACCCCTACAATGAGCAGTTCTTC.

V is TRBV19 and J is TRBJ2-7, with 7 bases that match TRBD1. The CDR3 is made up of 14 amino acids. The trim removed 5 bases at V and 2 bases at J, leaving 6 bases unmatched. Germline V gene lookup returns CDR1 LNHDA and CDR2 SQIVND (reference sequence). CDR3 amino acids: CASSRRDRPYEQYF. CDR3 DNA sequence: TGTGCCAGTAGTCGCCGGGACAGACCCTACGAGCAGTACTTC.

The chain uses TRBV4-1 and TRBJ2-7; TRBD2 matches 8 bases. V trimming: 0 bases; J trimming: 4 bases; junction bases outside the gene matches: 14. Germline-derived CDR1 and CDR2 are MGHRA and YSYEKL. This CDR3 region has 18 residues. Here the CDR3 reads CASSQDLTSGPPSYEQYF. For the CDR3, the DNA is TGCGCCAGCAGCCAAGATCTCACTAGCGGCCCACCTTCTTACGAGCAGTACTTC.